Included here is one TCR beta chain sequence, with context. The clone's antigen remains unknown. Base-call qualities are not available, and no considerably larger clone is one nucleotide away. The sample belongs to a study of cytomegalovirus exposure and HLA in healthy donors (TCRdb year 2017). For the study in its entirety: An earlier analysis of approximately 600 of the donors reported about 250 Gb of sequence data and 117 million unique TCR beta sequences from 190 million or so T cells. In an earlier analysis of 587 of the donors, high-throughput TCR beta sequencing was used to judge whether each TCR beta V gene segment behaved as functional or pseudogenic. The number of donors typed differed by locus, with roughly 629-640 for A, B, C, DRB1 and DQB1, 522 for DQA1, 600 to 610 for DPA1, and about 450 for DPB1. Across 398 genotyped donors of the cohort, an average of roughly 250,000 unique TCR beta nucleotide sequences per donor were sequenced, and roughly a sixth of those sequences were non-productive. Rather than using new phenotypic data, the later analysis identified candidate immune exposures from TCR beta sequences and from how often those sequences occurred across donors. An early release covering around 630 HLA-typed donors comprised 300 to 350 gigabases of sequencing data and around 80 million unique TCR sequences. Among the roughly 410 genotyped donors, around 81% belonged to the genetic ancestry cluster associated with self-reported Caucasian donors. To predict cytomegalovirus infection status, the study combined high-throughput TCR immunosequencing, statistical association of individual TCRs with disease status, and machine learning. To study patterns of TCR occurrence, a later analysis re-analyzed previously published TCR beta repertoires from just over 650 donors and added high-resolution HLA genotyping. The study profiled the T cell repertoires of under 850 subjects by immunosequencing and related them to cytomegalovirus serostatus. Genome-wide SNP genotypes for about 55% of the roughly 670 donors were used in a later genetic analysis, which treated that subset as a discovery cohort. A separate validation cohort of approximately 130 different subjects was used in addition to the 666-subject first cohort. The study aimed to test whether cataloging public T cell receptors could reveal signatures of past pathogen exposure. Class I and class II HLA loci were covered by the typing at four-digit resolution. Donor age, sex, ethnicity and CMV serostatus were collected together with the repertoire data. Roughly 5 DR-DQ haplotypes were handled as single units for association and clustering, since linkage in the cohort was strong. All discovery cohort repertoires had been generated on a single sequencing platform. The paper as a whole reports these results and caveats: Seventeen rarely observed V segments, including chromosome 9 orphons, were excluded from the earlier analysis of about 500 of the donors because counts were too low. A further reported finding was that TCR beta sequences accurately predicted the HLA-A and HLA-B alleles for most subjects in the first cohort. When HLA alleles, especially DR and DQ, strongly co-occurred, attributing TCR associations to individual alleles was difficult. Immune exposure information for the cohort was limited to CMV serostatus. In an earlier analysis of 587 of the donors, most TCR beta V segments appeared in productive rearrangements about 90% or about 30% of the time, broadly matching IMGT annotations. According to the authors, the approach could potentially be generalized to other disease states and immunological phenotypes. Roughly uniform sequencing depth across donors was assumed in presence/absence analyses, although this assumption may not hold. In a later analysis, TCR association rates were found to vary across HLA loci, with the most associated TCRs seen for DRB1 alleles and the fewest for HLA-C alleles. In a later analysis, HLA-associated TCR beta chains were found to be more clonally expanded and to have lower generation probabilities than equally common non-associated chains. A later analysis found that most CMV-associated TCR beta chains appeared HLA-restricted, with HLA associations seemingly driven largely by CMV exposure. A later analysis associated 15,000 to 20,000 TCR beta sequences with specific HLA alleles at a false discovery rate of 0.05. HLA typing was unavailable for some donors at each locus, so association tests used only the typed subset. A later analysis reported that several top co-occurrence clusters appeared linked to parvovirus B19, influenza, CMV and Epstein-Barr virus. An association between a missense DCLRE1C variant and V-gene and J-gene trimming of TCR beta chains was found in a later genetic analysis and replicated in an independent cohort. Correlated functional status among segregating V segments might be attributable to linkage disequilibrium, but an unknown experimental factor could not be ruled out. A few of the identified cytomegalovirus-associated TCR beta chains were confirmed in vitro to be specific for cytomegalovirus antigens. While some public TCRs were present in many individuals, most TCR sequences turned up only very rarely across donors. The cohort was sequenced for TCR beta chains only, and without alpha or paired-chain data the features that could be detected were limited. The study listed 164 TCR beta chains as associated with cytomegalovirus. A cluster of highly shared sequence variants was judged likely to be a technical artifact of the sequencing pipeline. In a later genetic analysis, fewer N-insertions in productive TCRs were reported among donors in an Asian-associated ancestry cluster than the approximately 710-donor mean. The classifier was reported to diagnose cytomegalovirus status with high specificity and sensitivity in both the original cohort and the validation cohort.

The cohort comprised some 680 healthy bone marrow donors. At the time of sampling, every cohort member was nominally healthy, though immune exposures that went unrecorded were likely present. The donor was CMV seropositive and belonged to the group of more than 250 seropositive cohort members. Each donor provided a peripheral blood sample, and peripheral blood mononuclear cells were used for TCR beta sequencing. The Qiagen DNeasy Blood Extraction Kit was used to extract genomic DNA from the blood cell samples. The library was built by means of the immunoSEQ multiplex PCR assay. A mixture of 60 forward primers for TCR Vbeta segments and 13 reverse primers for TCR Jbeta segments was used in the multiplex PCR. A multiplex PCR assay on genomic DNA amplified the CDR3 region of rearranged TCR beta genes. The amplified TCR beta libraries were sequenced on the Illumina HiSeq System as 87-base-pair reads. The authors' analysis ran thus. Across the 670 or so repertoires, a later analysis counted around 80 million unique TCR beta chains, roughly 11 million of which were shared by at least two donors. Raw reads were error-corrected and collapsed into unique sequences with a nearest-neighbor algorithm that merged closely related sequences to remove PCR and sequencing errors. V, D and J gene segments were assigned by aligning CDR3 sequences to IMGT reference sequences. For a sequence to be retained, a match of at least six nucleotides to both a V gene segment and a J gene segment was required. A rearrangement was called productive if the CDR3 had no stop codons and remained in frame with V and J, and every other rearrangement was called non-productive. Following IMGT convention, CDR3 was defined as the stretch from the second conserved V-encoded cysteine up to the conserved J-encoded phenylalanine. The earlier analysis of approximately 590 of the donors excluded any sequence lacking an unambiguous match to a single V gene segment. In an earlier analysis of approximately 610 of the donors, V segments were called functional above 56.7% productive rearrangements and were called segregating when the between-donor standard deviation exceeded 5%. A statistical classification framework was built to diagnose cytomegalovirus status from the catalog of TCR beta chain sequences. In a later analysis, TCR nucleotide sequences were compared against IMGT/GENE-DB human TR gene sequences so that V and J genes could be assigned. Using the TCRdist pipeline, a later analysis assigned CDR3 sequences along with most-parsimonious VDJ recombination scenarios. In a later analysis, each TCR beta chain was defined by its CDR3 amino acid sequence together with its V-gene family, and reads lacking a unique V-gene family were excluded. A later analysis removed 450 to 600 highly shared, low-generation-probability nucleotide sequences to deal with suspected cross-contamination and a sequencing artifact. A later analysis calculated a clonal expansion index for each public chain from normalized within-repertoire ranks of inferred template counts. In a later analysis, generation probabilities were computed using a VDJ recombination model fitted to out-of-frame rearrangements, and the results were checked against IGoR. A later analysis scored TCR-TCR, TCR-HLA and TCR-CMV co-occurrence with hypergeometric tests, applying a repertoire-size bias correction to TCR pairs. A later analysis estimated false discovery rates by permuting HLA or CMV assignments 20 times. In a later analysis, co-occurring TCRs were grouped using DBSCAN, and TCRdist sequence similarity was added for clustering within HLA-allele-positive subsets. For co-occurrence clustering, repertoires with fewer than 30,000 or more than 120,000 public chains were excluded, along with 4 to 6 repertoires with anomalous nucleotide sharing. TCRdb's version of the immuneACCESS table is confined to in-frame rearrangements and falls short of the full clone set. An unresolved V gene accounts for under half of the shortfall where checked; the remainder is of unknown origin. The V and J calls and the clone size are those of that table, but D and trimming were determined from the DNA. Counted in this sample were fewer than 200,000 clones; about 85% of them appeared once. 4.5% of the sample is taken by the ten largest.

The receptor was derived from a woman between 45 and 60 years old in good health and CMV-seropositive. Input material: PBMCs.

The CDR3 reads CASRQGAAHQETQYF. The nucleotide sequence reads as follows: TGTGCCAGCAGACAGGGGGCGGCTCATCAAGAGACCCAGTACTTC. This receptor chain uses TRBV2 and TRBJ2-5, with 9 middle bases fitting TRBD1. Trimming leaves V shorter by 6 bases and J shorter by 2 bases, with the junction holding 7 bases beyond the gene matches. Inclusive of the bounding cysteine and phenylalanine, the CDR3 is 15 residues long. The kept DNA is CDR3 alone, 45 bases in frame from the first base. The CDR1 and CDR2 encoded by the germline V gene are SNHLY and FYNNEI.